This is a list of T cell receptor beta chains from one sample in a study of T-cell reconstitution after alpha-beta-depleted transplantation in children. One entry per CDR3 protein, called by TCRdb with MiXCR from the PCR reads. The profile shows hundreds of thousands of distinct CDR3 sequences, around 7.8% of them singletons. The input for sequencing was PBMCs, mostly from graft donor cells, taken 180 days after TCRalphabeta/CD19-depleted stem cell transplant. These receptors all come from a male patient between 5 and 17 years old who had a stem cell transplant for acute lymphoblastic leukemia, so the T cells may come from the graft donor. The CDR3 runs from the conserved cysteine through the conserved F or W. The D gene is left open where the match is weak. Size tells how often a clone was seen (once, few, many) or the class of an expanded clone, and some rows leave it out.

>TRBV2|few|TRBJ1-4|.
TGTGCCAGCAGTGAAGCGGGGGCGCGGATTGAAAAACTGTTTTTT
CASSEAGARIEKLFF
>TRBV5-6|many|TRBJ2-7|.
TGTGCCAGCAGCTTGGGCAGGGCAAACGAGCAGTACTTC
CASSLGRANEQYF
>TRBV6-1|many|TRBJ2-3|TRBD2
TGTGCCAGCAGTCGCCCCGGGGTAGCGGGGGCGACAGATACGCAGTATTTT
CASSRPGVAGATDTQYF
>TRBV7-9|many|TRBJ2-5|.
TGTGCCAGCAGCCCTAGATGGGGAATCCAAGAGACCCAGTACTTC
CASSPRWGIQETQYF
>TRBV14|few|TRBJ2-7|TRBD1
TGTGCCAGCAGCCTACCAGCCCGACAGGGGGCGTGGGACGAGCAGTACTTC
CASSLPARQGAWDEQYF
>TRBV5-1|many|TRBJ1-1|.
TGCGCCAGCAGCTTGGAGGGGGGCGGGCGCACTGAAGCTTTCTTT
CASSLEGGGRTEAFF
>TRBV9|many|TRBJ2-7|TRBD2
TGTGCCAGCAGCGTAGGTGCAGGAGGCGGGGGACCCCACGAGCAGTACTTC
CASSVGAGGGGPHEQYF
>TRBV5-1|many|TRBJ2-7|TRBD2
TGCGCCAGCAGCTTGGATTTAGCGGGCAACTCCTACGAGCAGTACTTC
CASSLDLAGNSYEQYF
>TRBV5-1|many|TRBJ2-6|TRBD1
TGCGCCAGCAGCACCTGGACAGGCTCTGGGGCCAACGTCCTGACTTTC
CASSTWTGSGANVLTF
>TRBV7-2|many|TRBJ2-2|TRBD2
TGTGCCAGCAGCTCGGGACTACTCCCTGGTTACGGGGAGCTGTTTTTT
CASSSGLLPGYGELFF
>TRBV7-2|many|TRBJ2-1|TRBD1
TGTGCCAGCAGCGGGGAGGGACAGGGGCCGGTGTCTAAGCTCTACTCCTACAATGAGCAGTTCTTC
CASSGEGQGPVSKLYSYNEQFF
>TRBV11-2|.|TRBJ2-7|TRBD2
TGTGCCAGCAGCTTAGTTCCCCGGGGGCCGGGACTAGCGGAGATTTCCTACGAGCAGTACTTC
CASSLVPRGPGLAEISYEQYF
>TRBV6-5|many|TRBJ2-5|TRBD1
TGTGCCAGCAGTTACGGGACAGGGATGGAGACCCAGTACTTC
CASSYGTGMETQYF
>TRBV20-1|many|TRBJ1-1|.
TGCAGTGCTTCTAGGGTGAACACTGAAGCTTTCTTT
CSASRVNTEAFF
>TRBV5-1|many|TRBJ1-2|.
TGCGCCAGCAGCTTGGAGGGGGGTTTAACTAACTATGGCTACACCTTC
CASSLEGGLTNYGYTF
>TRBV9|many|TRBJ1-1|.
TGTGCCAGCAGCGTTGGAGGGGAAACTGAAGCTTTCTTT
CASSVGGETEAFF
>TRBV7-9|many|TRBJ2-7|TRBD2
TGTGCCAGCAGCTTCGGGAGGGACGAGCAGTACTTC
CASSFGRDEQYF
>TRBV7-2|many|TRBJ2-1|.
TGTGCCAGCAGCCTCCGGTCTAACAATGAGCAGTTCTTC
CASSLRSNNEQFF
>TRBV20-1|many|TRBJ1-4|.
TGCAGTGCATCGGGATCTAATGAAAAACTGTTTTTT
CSASGSNEKLFF
>TRBV7-9|many|TRBJ1-4|.
TGTGCCAGCAGCTCCGGGGGTACCTCGATGAAAAAACTGTTTTTT
CASSSGGTSMKKLFF
>TRBV10-3|many|TRBJ2-5|.
TGTGCCATCAGGAACAGGGTGTACGAGACCCAGTACTTC
CAIRNRVYETQYF
>TRBV7-2|few|TRBJ2-5|TRBD2
TGTGCCAGCAGCTTAGCGGTGACTAGCGGGGGGGCGAGAGAGACCCAGTACTTC
CASSLAVTSGGARETQYF
>TRBV20-1|many|TRBJ1-4|.
TGCAGTGCTAGAGATGAAGCAGGGTTAGGAGAAAAACTGTTTTTT
CSARDEAGLGEKLFF
>TRBV15|many|TRBJ2-4|TRBD1
TGTGCCACCAGCAGAGATGGCTCTCAAGGGGGCGGAGACATTCAGTACTTC
CATSRDGSQGGGDIQYF
>TRBV18|many|TRBJ2-3|.
TGTGCCAGCTCACCGTCCGGTACCTGGCAGGCAGATACGCAGTATTTT
CASSPSGTWQADTQYF
>TRBV7-8|many|TRBJ2-7|TRBD2
TGTGCCAGCAGCTTCCCGGGACTAGCGGGTTTCAGCTCCTACGAGCAGTACTTC
CASSFPGLAGFSSYEQYF
>TRBV3-1|many|TRBJ2-5|.
TGTGCCAGCAGCCAAGATTGGTGGTGGGAGACCCAGTACTTC
CASSQDWWWETQYF
>TRBV4-2|many|TRBJ2-2|.
TGTGCCAGCAGCCAACCAGTTGGCACCGGGGAGCTGTTTTTT
CASSQPVGTGELFF
>TRBV11-2|many|TRBJ2-7|TRBD2
TGTGCCAGCAGTCCGCGACTAGCGGGAGGAAGCGGCGAGCAGTACTTC
CASSPRLAGGSGEQYF
>TRBV19|many|TRBJ1-2|TRBD1
TGTGCCAGTGGTTCCGGACAGGCGCCGTACACCTTC
CASGSGQAPYTF
>TRBV20-1|many|TRBJ1-2|TRBD1
TGCAGTGCGCATCCGGGACAGGGGGCGCGTGGCTACACCTTC
CSAHPGQGARGYTF
>TRBV4-3|many|TRBJ2-1|TRBD2
TGCGCCAGCAGCCAGTACCCCGGGACTAGCCTTCCCCGGCAGTTCTTC
CASSQYPGTSLPRQFF
>TRBV5-8|many|TRBJ2-5|.
TGTGCCAGCAGCTTGGCGATAGGGTTCGGGGGAGAGACCCAGTACTTC
CASSLAIGFGGETQYF
>TRBV5-1|many|TRBJ1-1|.
TGCGCCAGCAGCCCCGGGTGGCCCGGGACTGAAGCTTTCTTT
CASSPGWPGTEAFF
>TRBV4-2|many|TRBJ2-7|.
TGTGCCAGCAGCCAGGCCGGGTCCTTCGGGGAGCAGTACTTC
CASSQAGSFGEQYF
>TRBV5-1|many|TRBJ2-3|TRBD2
TGCGCCAGCAGCCGGGGGGGCCACCCAGATACGCAGTATTTT
CASSRGGHPDTQYF
>TRBV6-6|many|TRBJ1-2|TRBD1
TGTGCCAGCACCCAGACAGGGGACTATGGCTACACCTTC
CASTQTGDYGYTF
>TRBV2|few|TRBJ2-2|TRBD1
TGTGCCAGCTCTACACAGGGGGCGCCGTCCGGGGAGCTGTTTTTT
CASSTQGAPSGELFF
>TRBV4-1|.|TRBJ1-5|.
TGCGCCAGCAGCCAACGGGACATTAAGCAGCCCCAGCATTTT
CASSQRDIKQPQHF
>TRBV6-1|many|TRBJ2-4|.
TGTGCCAGCAGTGAAGCCTCCGGGGCCAAAAACATTCAGTACTTC
CASSEASGAKNIQYF
>TRBV29-1|many|TRBJ2-7|.
TGCAGCGCCGTACGGGATAGGGAGCAGTACTTC
CSAVRDREQYF
>TRBV20-1|many|TRBJ2-5|TRBD2
TGCAGTGCTAGAGGACTAGCGGAAGAGACCCAGTACTTC
CSARGLAEETQYF
>TRBV5-6|many|TRBJ2-5|.
TGTGCCAGCAGCTACCGCCAACCTGGGGCCCAAGAGACCCAGTACTTC
CASSYRQPGAQETQYF
>TRBV27|many|TRBJ2-3|TRBD1
TGTGCCAGCAGTTCACAGGGGACGCAGTATTTT
CASSSQGTQYF
>TRBV11-2|many|TRBJ1-4|.
TGTGCCAGCAGCTTAGATCGGAGCCCGGACGGCCGCGGAAAACTGTTTTTT
CASSLDRSPDGRGKLFF
>TRBV7-2|many|TRBJ2-7|.
TGTGCCAGCAGCTTATCGATGGGTGAGCAGTACTTC
CASSLSMGEQYF
>TRBV27|many|TRBJ1-3|.
TGTGCCAGCAGTTTAATGGGGTCCTCTGGAAACACCATATATTTT
CASSLMGSSGNTIYF
>TRBV4-2|.|TRBJ2-5|.
TGTGCCAGGAGCTCTGAGGACCTGGGGACCCAGTACTTC
CARSSEDLGTQYF